These 4 T cell receptor beta chains were sequenced from one sample in a study of blood T cell repertoires in COVID-19. Generated by immunoSEQ multiplex PCR, the TCRdb table keeps only in-frame clones and is missing some. The table includes roughly 80,000 clones, about 88% detected once. Source material: peripheral blood. These receptors were collected from an elderly woman with active or convalescent COVID-19.

The table lists this clone with a count of one. The gene calls are TRBV24-1 and TRBJ2-3; D ambiguous. This CDR3 spans 12 amino acids. Trimming removed 3 bases from V and 3 bases from J, with 3 bases in between. CDR1 KGHDR and CDR2 SFDVKD come from the germline V gene. The CDR3 sequence: CATSDPTDTQYF. In DNA, the CDR3 is TGTGCCACCAGTGATCCGACAGATACGCAGTATTTT.

The V call is TRBV9, the J call TRBJ2-7, with 8 bases that match TRBD2. V lost 0 bases and J lost 1; bases outside the gene matches: 3. Germline CDR1 reads SGDLS; CDR2 reads YYNGEE. The CDR3 extends over 15 amino acids. CDR3 amino acids: CASSVAGGRSYEQYF. The DNA for the CDR3 is TGTGCCAGCAGCGTAGCGGGGGGGCGGTCCTACGAGCAGTACTTC.

The CDR3 DNA reads TGTGCCAGTAGTATCCCTCAGGGGGCTGGGACAGATACGCAGTATTTT. This gives the protein CASSIPQGAGTDTQYF. V gene TRBV19 combines with J gene TRBJ2-3, with TRBD1 matching 8 bases. Trimming took 3 bases from V and 3 from J; bases not matched to a gene: 8. Germline CDR1 and CDR2: LNHDA and SQIVND (reference sequence). The CDR3 covers 16 residues.

Only a few counts were recorded for this clone. The V and J genes are TRBV27 and TRBJ1-5; 8 nucleotides agree with TRBD1. The germline V gene has CDR1 MNHEY and CDR2 SMNVEV (reference sequence). V was clipped by 3 bases and J by 9 bases; unmatched bases: 7. The CDR3 sequence is 14 residues long. The CDR3 reads CASSFRTGSLPQHF. CDR3 nucleotides: TGTGCCAGCAGTTTCCGGACAGGGAGTTTGCCCCAGCATTTT.